This entry concerns a single T cell receptor beta chain. V gave up 0 bases and J gave up 3 bases; unmatched junction bases: 4. The germline V gene encodes CDR1 LGHNA and CDR2 YNFKEQ. The CDR3 is made up of 16 amino acids. The sample belongs to a study of blood T cell repertoires in COVID-19. Study-level information: PBMCs, B-cell-depleted T cells, or T cells were the source of the cDNA or gDNA that made up the material.

TCRdb's table, derived via immunoSEQ multiplex PCR, lists solely in-frame clones and lacks some. The sample holds some 300,000 clones, 75% to 90% seen once. Sequenced input: peripheral blood. The rearrangement uses TRBV4-2 and TRBJ2-1; TRBD2 aligns across 8 bases. The TCR was taken from a woman aged 45-60 years with COVID-19, enrolled during active disease. In nucleotides, the CDR3 is TGTGCCAGCAGCCAAGAATTTAGCGGGAACTACAATGAGCAGTTCTTC. Translated: CASSQEFSGNYNEQFF.